This TCR beta chain came from a study of T cells in Graves' hyperthyroidism and ophthalmopathy. At least ten counts were recorded for this clonotype. The source material, RNA transcripts, was used to amplify TCR beta CDR3 regions. First-round RT-PCR with HTBI primers amplified the TCR CDR3 region. Each CDR3 protein gets one entry after TCRdb re-called the multiplex PCR reads with MiXCR. The table shows hundreds of thousands of distinct CDR3 sequences, with 18% occurring only once. Not enrolled were patients with uncontrolled infection, other autoimmune disease, pregnancy or lactation. The sample of blood was obtained at first hyperthyroidism diagnosis (before any ophthalmopathy symptoms). The CDR3 sequence is 15 residues long. V gave up 4 bases and J gave up 0 bases, with 7 bases separating them.

This sequence was found in a woman between 45 and 60 years old with Graves' hyperthyroidism that later progressed to Graves' ophthalmopathy. Material for sequencing was blood. The V call is TRBV12-3 or TRBV12-4, the J call TRBJ2-6, with D unresolved. The CDR3, as DNA: TGTGCCAGCAGTTCCCGGTTCTCTGGGGCCAACGTCCTGACTTTC. Protein: CASSSRFSGANVLTF.